The 21 T cell receptor beta chains below all came from one sample that was sequenced in a study of blood T cells in healthy people across ages. With a J-beta primer mix and a sample-barcoded 5' primer, a second PCR ran about 7 to 12 cycles. One entry per CDR3 protein results from TCRdb running MiXCR on the 5' RACE reads. The sample holds roughly 1.4 million distinct CDR3 sequences; 59% are singletons and the top ten take approximately 7%. The sequenced sample was blood. All receptors derive from a man between 18 and 35 years old in good health.

The chain joins TRBV7-2 to TRBJ2-3; D not certain. The CDR3 consists of 14 residues. V lost 2 bases and J lost 7, with 13 bases in between. Germline V gene sequence: CDR1 SGHTA, CDR2 FQGNSA. CDR3 sequence: CASSLRVWPNTQYF. For the CDR3, the DNA is TGTGCCAGCAGCTTAAGGGTATGGCCGAATACGCAGTATTTT.

As to this clonotype: One end of the junction is discordant with germline, which a read error may explain. V usage is TRBV7-9 and J usage is TRBJ2-7; 7 bases are shared with TRBD2. From germline, CDR1 is SEHNR and CDR2 FQNEAQ (reference sequence). The CDR3 extends over 17 amino acids. CDR3 nucleotides: TGTGCCAGCAGCTTAGTTGTGCTAGCGGATAGCTCCTGCGAGCAGTACTTC. This gives the protein CASSLVVLADSSCEQYF.

The chain links TRBV6-2 or TRBV6-3 to TRBJ1-2; 7 positions match TRBD1. The CDR3 is made up of 13 amino acids. V lost 5 bases and J lost 3; bases outside the gene matches: 3. Germline V CDR1 and CDR2: MNHEY, SVGEGT. The DNA for the CDR3 is TGTGCCAGCAGTGGGGGACAGCACTATGGCTACACCTTC. Protein: CASSGGQHYGYTF.

This clonotype was seen a handful of times. The J gene is TRBJ2-3, the V gene TRBV27; D perhaps matches TRBD1 (6 bases). This CDR3 region has 14 residues. Trimming pared 5 bases from V and 6 bases from J, leaving 15 bases between. Germline CDR1 is MNHEY and CDR2 is SMNVEV (reference sequence). The CDR3 sequence is CASSEGRGLDTQYF. DNA for the CDR3: TGTGCCAGCAGTGAGGGCAGGGGATTGGATACGCAGTATTTT.

There are a few counts of this clonotype. V usage is TRBV4-1 and J usage is TRBJ1-2, with 8 bases identical to TRBD1. CDR1 and CDR2 (germline): MGHRA, YSYEKL. This CDR3 is built from 15 residues. Trimming removed 0 bases from V and 8 bases from J; junction bases left unmatched: 8. CDR3 in DNA: TGCGCCAGCAGCCAAGACTGGGACAGGACGGCGGGCTACACCTTC. It is translated as CASSQDWDRTAGYTF.

The table lists this clonotype with a count of one. This sequence joins TRBV14 and TRBJ2-7; a possible D gene is TRBD2 (5 bases). The germline V gene encodes CDR1 SGHDN and CDR2 FVKESK. V was pared by 1 base and J by 2 bases, with 12 bases between. This CDR3 has 15 residues. For the CDR3, the DNA is TGTGCCAGCAGCCAAGGAACGCGGGCGGCCTACGAGCAGTACTTC. This encodes CASSQGTRAAYEQYF.

This rearrangement joins TRBV11-2 to TRBJ2-3, with 7 bases identical to TRBD1. This CDR3 region has 14 residues. The V segment lost 8 bases and the J segment 5 bases; nucleotides outside the gene matches: 10. CDR1 and CDR2 (germline): SGHAT, FQNNGV. CDR3 nucleotide sequence: TGTGCCAGCTACGACAGGGACGACGGAGATACGCAGTATTTT. Its protein is CASYDRDDGDTQYF.

The CDR3 nucleotides read TGCAGCGCTGGAAGGGTGTCGAACACTGAAGCTTTCTTT. Protein product: CSAGRVSNTEAFF. The V and J genes are TRBV29-1 and TRBJ1-1; D not certain. The CDR3 is made up of 13 amino acids. V shed 7 bases and J shed 1 base, with 13 bases lying between them. CDR1 and CDR2 (germline): SQVTM, ANQGSEA.

In regard to this clonotype: One base away lies a much larger clone, so this may be a sequencing read error. The chain is built from TRBV5-5 and TRBJ1-1, with D possibly matching TRBD1 (5 bases). Trimming removed 4 bases at V and 4 bases at J, with 14 bases between. There are 14 residues in the CDR3. Germline V CDR1 and CDR2: SGHKS, YYEKEE (reference sequence). The CDR3 bases are TGTGCCAGCAGCCTCCGGGACGGCCTCACTGAAGCTTTCTTT. Translated: CASSLRDGLTEAFF.

This clonotype was seen once. This sequence joins TRBV19 and TRBJ2-5, with TRBD1 identical over 12 bases. The J call could be wrong; TRBJ2-7 is a better fit for the DNA end. The CDR3 runs 15 residues. Germline assignment: CDR1 LNHDA and CDR2 SQIVND (reference sequence). The CDR3 spells CASSIPGTGGSEQYF. In DNA, the CDR3 is TGTGCCAGTAGTATACCCGGGACAGGGGGCTCCGAGCAGTACTTC.

Comment on this clonotype: This is likely a read error, given that the CDR3 carries no conserved phenylalanine or tryptophan at its end. The chain carries TRBV12-3 or TRBV12-4 and TRBJ1-5; D gene unclear. CDR3 length: 13 amino acids. Trimming removed 4 bases at V and 0 bases at J, with 4 bases between. The CDR3 here is CASSWSSNQPQHS. The CDR3 DNA is TGTGCCAGCAGTTGGTCTAGCAATCAGCCCCAGCATTCT.

The J gene is TRBJ1-2, the V gene TRBV20-1; the D gene is possibly TRBD1 (5 bases). Germline V lookup: CDR1 DFQATT, CDR2 SNEGSKA (reference sequence). V dropped 3 bases and J dropped 4 bases, with 12 bases sitting between them. CDR3 size: 13 residues. CDR3 DNA sequence: TGCAGTGCTAGGAGGGGTGAGGGCTATGGCTACACCTTC. It encodes CSARRGEGYGYTF.

CDR3 sequence reads: CASSTTENSYEQYF. Here the CDR3 DNA reads TGTGCCAGCAGTACAACAGAAAACTCCTACGAGCAGTACTTC. The gene calls are TRBV6-6 and TRBJ2-7; the D is unclear. This CDR3 region has 14 residues. CDR1 is MNHNY, CDR2 SVGAGI, per germline (reference sequence). The germline V and J ends were trimmed by 5 bases and 0 bases, with 11 bases remaining between them.

The chain recombines TRBV28 with TRBJ1-6; D possibly corresponds to TRBD1 (6 bases). Germline CDR1 MDHEN, CDR2 SYDVKM. The V gene lost 5 bases and the J gene lost 5 bases, with 13 bases spanning the gap. This CDR3 region has 15 residues. The CDR3 spells CASSQQGYNNSPLHF. The CDR3 DNA sequence: TGTGCCAGCAGTCAACAGGGCTACAATAATTCACCCCTCCACTTT.

V usage is TRBV3-1 and J usage is TRBJ2-1; D not certain. The CDR3 spans 15 residues. The germline V and J ends were trimmed by 6 bases and 6 bases, with 18 bases remaining between them. CDR1 LGHDT and CDR2 YNNKEL come from the germline V gene (reference sequence). The CDR3 region is CASSSTATTLNEQFF. As DNA, the CDR3 is TGTGCCAGCAGTTCCACCGCGACCACCCTCAATGAGCAGTTCTTC.

The chain employs TRBV5-1 and TRBJ1-1; no clear D. Germline V gene sequence: CDR1 SGHRS, CDR2 YFSETQ. This CDR3 contains 11 residues. Trimming took 5 bases from V and 3 from J, leaving 5 bases between them. The CDR3, as DNA: TGCGCCAGCAGGTACGACACTGAAGCTTTCTTT. The encoded protein is CASRYDTEAFF. Based on the CDR3 plus reference TRBV5-1 and TRBJ1-1, the full variable domain is KAGVTQTPRYLIKTRGQQVTLSCSPISGHRSVSWYQQTPGQGLQFLFEYFSETQRNKGNFPGRFSGRQFSNSRSEMNVSTLELGDSALYLCASRYDTEAFFGQGTRLTVV.

This clonotype was seen more than once but under ten times. V usage is TRBV2 and J usage is TRBJ1-2; the D is unclear. Germline V gene lookup returns CDR1 SNHLY and CDR2 FYNNEI. The length of the CDR3 is 12 residues. Trimming cost V 7 bases and J 4 bases, with 10 bases left between them. This chain's CDR3 is CASIKTGYGYTF. Written as DNA, the CDR3 is TGTGCCAGCATTAAAACGGGCTATGGCTACACCTTC. Together with reference TRBV2 and TRBJ1-2, the CDR3 gives the full variable domain: EPEVTQTPSHQVTQMGQEVILRCVPISNHLYFYWYRQILGQKVEFLVSFYNNEISEKSEIFDDQFSVERPDGSNFTLKIRSTKLEDSAMYFCASIKTGYGYTFGSGTRLTVV.

This chain joins TRBV27 and TRBJ2-3, with D unresolved. Trimming removed 0 bases from V and 2 bases from J, with 9 bases in between. There are 15 residues in the CDR3. Germline assignment: CDR1 MNHEY and CDR2 SMNVEV (reference sequence). The CDR3 DNA sequence: TGTGCCAGCAGTTTATCGGCCCAGCTCACAGATACGCAGTATTTT. It is translated as CASSLSAQLTDTQYF.

V and J are TRBV2 and TRBJ2-7; no clear D gene. V was cut by 4 bases and J by 6 bases, with 19 bases left in between. The CDR3 contains 15 residues. The germline V gene encodes CDR1 SNHLY and CDR2 FYNNEI. In DNA, the CDR3 is TGTGCCAGCAGTGTAGCCGACGGACGGTCTCTCGAGCAGTACTTC. Translating it yields CASSVADGRSLEQYF.

This clonotype was seen ten or more times. CDR3 nucleotide sequence: TGTGCCAGCAGTCGGTCGAGGGACGGCTACACCTTC. It translates to CASSRSRDGYTF. J is TRBJ1-2 and V is TRBV28; possible D gene TRBD1, 5 bases. Germline loops: CDR1 MDHEN, CDR2 SYDVKM. This CDR3 contains 12 residues. V was trimmed by 5 bases and J by 8 bases, leaving 12 bases between them.

This chain joins TRBV30 and TRBJ2-1; TRBD1 matches 7 bases. Trimming removed 4 bases from V and 6 bases from J; junction bases left unmatched: 9. The CDR3 consists of 14 residues. Germline V gene data show CDR1 as GTSNPN and CDR2 as SVGIG (reference sequence). This CDR3 reads CAWIMETGPNEQFF. CDR3 bases: TGTGCCTGGATTATGGAGACAGGGCCCAATGAGCAGTTCTTC.